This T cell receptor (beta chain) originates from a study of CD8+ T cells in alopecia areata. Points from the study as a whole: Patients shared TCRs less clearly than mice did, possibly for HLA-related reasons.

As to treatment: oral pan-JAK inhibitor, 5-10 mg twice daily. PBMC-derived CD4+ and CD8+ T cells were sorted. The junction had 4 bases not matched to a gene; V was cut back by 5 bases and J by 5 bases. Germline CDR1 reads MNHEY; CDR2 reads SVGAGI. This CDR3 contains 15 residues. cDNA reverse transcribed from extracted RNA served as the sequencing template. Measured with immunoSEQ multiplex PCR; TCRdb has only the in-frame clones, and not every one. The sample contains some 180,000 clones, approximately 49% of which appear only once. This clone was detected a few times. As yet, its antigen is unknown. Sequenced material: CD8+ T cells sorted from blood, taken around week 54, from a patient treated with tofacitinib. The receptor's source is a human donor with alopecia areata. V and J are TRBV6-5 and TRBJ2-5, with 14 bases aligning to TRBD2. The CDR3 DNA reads TGTGCCAGCAGTGCGACTAGCGGGGGGGCTGAGACCCAGTACTTC. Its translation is CASSATSGGAETQYF.